The rows below give T cell receptor beta chains drawn from one sample of a study of T cells after yellow fever vaccination. Each CDR3 protein gets one entry after TCRdb re-called the 5' RACE reads with MiXCR. This table holds 300,000 or so distinct CDR3 sequences, 13% found once. Sequenced here: CD4+ T cells sorted from PBMCs, sampled 45 days after the yellow fever booster vaccination. Receptors were obtained from a man aged 25-45 years who received the YFV17D yellow fever vaccine. CDR3s include the opening cysteine and the closing phenylalanine or tryptophan. The D gene is left open where the match is weak. Not all rows give a size; the values are once, few, many and, for expanded clones, a class.

abundance	len	v_gene	d_gene	j_gene	CDR3nt	CDR3aa
few	15	TRBV6-5	-	TRBJ1-3	TGTGCCAGCAGCACTCGAGGTAGCTCTGGAAACACCATATATTTT	CASSTRGSSGNTIYF
-	13	TRBV6-2/TRBV6-3	TRBD1	TRBJ1-2	TGTGCCAGCAGTTATCAGGGGGCAAGTGGCTACACCTTC	CASSYQGASGYTF
few	14	TRBV7-2	-	TRBJ1-1	TGTGCCAGCAGCTTTTGGCAGGTAAACACTGAAGCTTTCTTT	CASSFWQVNTEAFF
-	14	TRBV5-1	-	TRBJ2-2	TGCGCCAGCAAGTCAGGGGTCGAAGCCGGGGAGCTGTTTTTT	CASKSGVEAGELFF
many	13	TRBV5-1	-	TRBJ1-1	TGCGCCAGCAGCTTGACGCCGAACACTGAAGCTTTCTTT	CASSLTPNTEAFF
many	13	TRBV5-8	TRBD2	TRBJ2-3	TGTGCCGGGGGACTACTCGCCTCAGATACGCAGTATTTT	CAGGLLASDTQYF
few	14	TRBV9	-	TRBJ2-4	TGTGCCAGCAGCGTGTCCGGGACCCTAAACATTCAGTACTTC	CASSVSGTLNIQYF
once	14	TRBV7-2	-	TRBJ2-3	TGTGCCAGCAGCTTAGGCGGGAACGCAGATACGCAGTATTTT	CASSLGGNADTQYF
-	16	TRBV12-3/TRBV12-4	-	TRBJ2-7	TGTGCCAGCAGTTTCCGGGGAAGGGCGGACCTTTACGAGCAGTACTTC	CASSFRGRADLYEQYF
-	15	TRBV5-1	-	TRBJ1-5	TGCGCCAGCAGCTTGGATGGCGCCCCAAATCAGCCCCAGCATTTT	CASSLDGAPNQPQHF
few	14	TRBV5-4	-	TRBJ2-1	TGTGCCAGCAGCCAGACGACAGGTTACAATGAGCAGTTCTTC	CASSQTTGYNEQFF
-	13	TRBV20-1	-	TRBJ2-5	TGCAGTGGGAGTCGGGATGGGCAAGAGACCCAGTACTTC	CSGSRDGQETQYF
-	20	TRBV7-2	TRBD1	TRBJ2-2	TGTGCCAGCAGCTTAGCTAGCCGGACAGGGGTTGTCTTGGACACCGGGGAGCTGTTTTTT	CASSLASRTGVVLDTGELFF
few	14	TRBV5-1	TRBD1	TRBJ1-2	TGCGCCAGCACCTCGGGACAGTCTCTTGGGAACTCGTACTTC	CASTSGQSLGNSYF
few	16	TRBV9	-	TRBJ2-2	TGTGCCAGCAGCGTGTTCCAGGGACCGAACACCGGGGAGCTGTTTTTT	CASSVFQGPNTGELFF
-	12	TRBV30	-	TRBJ1-2	TGTGCCTGGAGTCGACAGCTTTATGGCTACACCTTC	CAWSRQLYGYTF
few	13	TRBV10-3	-	TRBJ2-3	TGTGCCATCAGTGAGCCCCCTTTAGATACGCAGTATTTT	CAISEPPLDTQYF
-	16	TRBV6-5	TRBD2	TRBJ2-5	TGTGCCAGCAGTTCCCCGACTAGCGGGGGCCAAGAGACCCAGTACTTC	CASSSPTSGGQETQYF
few	13	TRBV4-3	TRBD1	TRBJ1-2	TGCGCCAGCAGCCAGGACAGGGCCTATGGCTACACCTTC	CASSQDRAYGYTF
few	18	TRBV4-3	TRBD2	TRBJ2-2	TGCGCCAGCAGCCAACAAAAGAAGCTAGCGGGAGCAACCGGGGAGCTGTTTTTT	CASSQQKKLAGATGELFF
-	16	TRBV11-1	TRBD2	TRBJ2-3	TGTGCCAGCAGCTCCGGGACTAGCGGGACCCCAGATACGCAGTATTTT	CASSSGTSGTPDTQYF
-	19	TRBV6-5	-	TRBJ2-5	TGTGCCAGCAGTTCCCAAAAAAGTCGGTCGGGTCCGCGTTTGGAGACCCAGTACTTC	CASSSQKSRSGPRLETQYF
-	12	TRBV29-1	TRBD2	TRBJ2-5	TGCAGCGTTGACACCGGGGGGAAGACCCAGTACTTC	CSVDTGGKTQYF
few	16	TRBV28	TRBD2	TRBJ2-5	TGTGCCAGCACCATACCGGGACTAGCGGGAGCAGAGACCCAGTACTTC	CASTIPGLAGAETQYF
few	15	TRBV9	TRBD2	TRBJ2-1	TGTGCCAGCAGCGTAGCTAGCGGGGGATACAATGAGCAGTTCTTC	CASSVASGGYNEQFF
few	12	TRBV10-3	-	TRBJ2-3	TGTGCCATCAGTGAGTTCCCCTCCCCGCAGTATTTT	CAISEFPSPQYF
few	15	TRBV9	TRBD2	TRBJ2-3	TGTGCCAGCAGCGTAGAACCGGGAGGACGAGATACGCAGTATTTT	CASSVEPGGRDTQYF
few	15	TRBV20-1	TRBD2	TRBJ2-7	TGCAGTGCTAGAGATTCTAGCGGGAGGGCGGGGGAGCAGTACTTC	CSARDSSGRAGEQYF
-	16	TRBV5-1	TRBD2	TRBJ2-2	TGCGCCAGCAGCCCAGCGGGAGTCGCGAACACCGGGGAGCTGTTTTTT	CASSPAGVANTGELFF
few	14	TRBV7-2	TRBD1	TRBJ1-4	TGTGCCAGCAGCCCAAGGGGGCTGGGTGAAAAACTGTTTTTT	CASSPRGLGEKLFF
few	15	TRBV4-3	-	TRBJ2-1	TGCGCCAGCAGCCAGGGACGGACTTCCTACAATGAGCAGTTCTTC	CASSQGRTSYNEQFF
-	13	TRBV20-1	TRBD2	TRBJ2-7	TGCAGTGCTAGTCAAGCGGGAGGCTACGAGCAGTACTTC	CSASQAGGYEQYF
few	14	TRBV5-1	-	TRBJ2-1	TGCGCCAGCAGCTTGGAGAGGGCCTCGGATGAGCAGTTCTTC	CASSLERASDEQFF
-	17	TRBV20-1	TRBD2	TRBJ2-1	TGCAGTGCTAGTGGCGCGGGAGAGGGGTTCTCCTACAATGAGCAGTTCTTC	CSASGAGEGFSYNEQFF
-	18	TRBV5-1	-	TRBJ2-1	TGCGCCAGCAGCCCAGGGGGCCTAGCGGATGGCTCCTACAATGAGCAGTTCTTC	CASSPGGLADGSYNEQFF
few	14	TRBV12-3/TRBV12-4	-	TRBJ2-7	TGTGCCAGCAGCGCTAGGGACCGTTTTGCCGAGCAGTACTTC	CASSARDRFAEQYF
many	14	TRBV12-3/TRBV12-4	TRBD2	TRBJ2-7	TGTGCCAGCAGTCCCAGCGGGAGCTCCTACGAGCAGTACTTC	CASSPSGSSYEQYF
-	15	TRBV15	-	TRBJ2-5	TGTGCCACCAGCAGAGAAGGATTACGACCGGAGACCCAGTACTTC	CATSREGLRPETQYF
many	14	TRBV20-1	-	TRBJ2-5	TGCAGTGCTAGAGTCGCCGGGAGTGGGGAGACCCAGTACTTC	CSARVAGSGETQYF
few	15	TRBV5-1	-	TRBJ2-5	TGCGCCAGCAGCTTGGCTCTCGGGGGAACAGAGACCCAGTACTTC	CASSLALGGTETQYF